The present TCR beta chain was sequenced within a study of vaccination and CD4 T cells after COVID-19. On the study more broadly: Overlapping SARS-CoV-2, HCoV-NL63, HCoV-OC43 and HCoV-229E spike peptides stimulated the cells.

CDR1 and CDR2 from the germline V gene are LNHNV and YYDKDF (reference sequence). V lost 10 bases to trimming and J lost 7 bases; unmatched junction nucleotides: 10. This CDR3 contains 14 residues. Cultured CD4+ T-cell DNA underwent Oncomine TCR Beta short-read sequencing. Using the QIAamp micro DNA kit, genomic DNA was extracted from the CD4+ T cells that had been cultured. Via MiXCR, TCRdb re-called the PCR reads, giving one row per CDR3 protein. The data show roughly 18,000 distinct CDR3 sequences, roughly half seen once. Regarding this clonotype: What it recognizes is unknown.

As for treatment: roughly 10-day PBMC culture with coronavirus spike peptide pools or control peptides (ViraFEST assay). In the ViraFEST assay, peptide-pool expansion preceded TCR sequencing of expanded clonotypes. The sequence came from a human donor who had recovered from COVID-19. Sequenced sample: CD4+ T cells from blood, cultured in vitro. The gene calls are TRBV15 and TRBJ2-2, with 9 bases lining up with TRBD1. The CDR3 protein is CAIKTGGDIGELFF. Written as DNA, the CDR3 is TGTGCCATCAAAACAGGGGGCGATATCGGGGAGCTGTTTTTT.